This T cell receptor (beta chain) was found in a study of untreated major depressive disorder. Findings and limits, study-wide: Compared with controls, depressed patients showed more TRBV05-01 (Vbeta 5.1) usage in CD4+ T cells. TRBV25-01 and TRBV02-01 followed the flow pattern without significance.

Each depressed patient was pairwise matched to a non-depressed control for sex, age, current smoking status and body mass index. Participants were all of European descent. Trimming left V 2 bases short and J 9 bases short, with 10 bases between. This CDR3 is built from 12 residues. Germline values: CDR1 WNHNN, CDR2 SYGVQD (reference sequence). As regards this clone: Its specificity is unknown.

Measured with immunoSEQ multiplex PCR; TCRdb has only the in-frame clones, and not every one. The sample contains approximately 15,000 clones, 80% to 95% of which appear only once. The sequence was collected from a man under 40 with major depressive disorder. The genes are TRBV10-1 and TRBJ1-1; D is perhaps TRBD1 (6 bases). The material sequenced was CD4+ T cells from PBMCs. The DNA for the CDR3 is TGCGCCAGCAGTGAGCCAGGACAGAAAGCTTTCTTT. Protein product: CASSEPGQKAFF.